This T cell receptor (beta chain) was sequenced during a study of blood T cell repertoires in COVID-19. Study context: The United States, Italy and Spain were the sources of the acute and convalescent COVID-19 samples.

CDR3 size: 15 residues. Germline V gene lookup returns CDR1 MNHNY and CDR2 SVGAGI (reference sequence). Trimming removed 4 bases from V and 0 bases from J, with 12 bases in between. As processed by the authors: How many nucleated cells were present was estimated from reference gene primer amplification. Sequencing was performed with immunoSEQ multiplex PCR; in TCRdb, only in-frame clones are kept and a portion is missing. V, J and clone size are those of that table, while D and trimming were read from the DNA. The table has hundreds of thousands of clones, roughly 85% seen once; the top ten hold about 5.1%.

This sequence originates from a man aged 50 to 60 with COVID-19, enrolled during active disease. Material: peripheral blood. V is TRBV6-6 and J is TRBJ1-1; no reliable D call. This chain's CDR3 is CASSWSQTLNTEAFF. For the CDR3, the DNA is TGTGCCAGCAGTTGGTCACAAACATTGAACACTGAAGCTTTCTTT.